The T cell receptor beta chain under discussion was sequenced for a study of shared clonotypes between healthy human individuals. Study information: In total, the donors were a couple of women and three men aged 18 to 49.

Data came from immunoSEQ multiplex PCR; TCRdb stores just in-frame clones and leaves some out. This repertoire shows around 700,000 clones, about 92% found once; its top ten account for roughly 22%. Whole-study results and caveats: Rarefaction demonstrated incomplete sorted-subset sequencing despite large depth.

Germline loops: CDR1 SGHAT, CDR2 FQNNGV. The CDR3 covers 15 residues. V was shortened by 8 bases and J by 1 base, with 17 bases between the two germline ends. Comment on this clone: What it binds is unknown.

Naive CD8 cells lacked CD45RO, underwent positive selection for CCR7 and left out terminally differentiated effector memory CD45RA+ cells. The J gene is TRBJ1-1, the V gene TRBV11-2; a weak D match, TRBD1 (6 bases). The sequenced sample was naive CD8+ T cells sorted from blood. The source is a man aged 25 to 40 in good health. DNA of the CDR3: TGTGCCAGCCGGGAACAGGGCAAGGGGAACACTGAAGCTTTCTTT. Translated, it gives CASREQGKGNTEAFF.